The following is a T cell receptor beta chain sequence with its context. Its cognate antigen has yet to be identified. No per-base quality is available; no much larger clone lies one base away. The data were obtained in a study of blood T cell repertoires in COVID-19 (dated by TCRdb to about 2020). Background on the whole study: Samples covering the acute and convalescent phases of COVID-19 were provided by collaborators in the United States, Italy and Spain. The material from the prospective study consisted of cDNA or gDNA derived from T cells, B-cell-depleted T cells, or PBMCs. The dataset comprised deeply sampled blood TCRbeta repertoires from subjects exposed to, actively infected with, or recovered from COVID-19. The repertoires were released in a freely available public database intended as a resource for research on the immune response to SARS-CoV-2. Samples were obtained from the ongoing ImmuneRACE study (first 160 participants) and from over 1,000 subjects provided by 6 global collaborators. A de-identified subject ID, COVID-19 status, age in years and sex were almost always included in the sample metadata. Where available, HLA class I and class II types were taken from metadata supplied by the sample provider and were not determined by assay-based typing. What the study reported, not specific to this receptor: Clinical and demographic metadata were provided uncurated, with the amount varying by source and participant.

For CDR1 and CDR2, the germline V gene lists SGHTA and FQGTGA. From cysteine to phenylalanine, the CDR3 is 13 amino acids long. CDR3 DNA is the only sequence kept; it has 39 bases, read in frame from the first base. V loses 4 bases at its end and J loses 8 bases; junction bases beyond the gene matches: 5. Enrolling through a virtual design, the prospective study's participants ranged in age from about 18 to 100 years and lived across 24 United States geographic areas. To assign participants to cohorts, the prospective study relied on clinical history that participants themselves reported in a screening survey and a study questionnaire. Recovered participants in ImmuneRACE Cohort 3 were defined as having two consecutive negative NP/OP PCR tests, clearance from a healthcare professional, or resolution of symptoms. In the prospective study, mobile phlebotomists collected whole blood, serum and a nasopharyngeal or oropharyngeal swab from each participant. Additional blood draws and questionnaires over an approximately two-month period could optionally be provided by prospective study participants. Before DNA extraction, prospective study blood samples were shipped either frozen or at room temperature.

TCRbeta CDR3 regions were amplified from genomic DNA by means of the immunoSEQ Assay, a bias-controlled multiplex PCR. Concerning the study's data processing: The number of nucleated cells in each sample was estimated by amplification of reference gene primers within the assay. To quantify the absolute abundance of each unique TCRbeta CDR3 rearrangement, sequence reads were collapsed and filtered. For each sample, productive Simpson clonality was calculated by taking the square root of Simpson's diversity index across productive rearrangements. Imported from immuneACCESS, the table was reduced by TCRdb to in-frame sequences with V and J called. These copies leave out some clones; in studies compared against another copy, an unresolved V gene accounts for under half, and the cause of the remainder is not known. Clone size and the V and J calls come from that table; the DNA yielded D and trimming. Recorded for this sample are about 190,000 clones; about 78% of them occurred a single time. Roughly 17% of the sample belongs to the ten largest clones.

The sequence was collected from a woman in her forties or fifties who had recovered from COVID-19. The source material was PBMCs or T cells enriched from blood (not recorded which). The V and J genes are TRBV7-3 and TRBJ1-2; a stretch of 9 junction bases matches TRBD1. The CDR3 has the sequence CASSSQGARGYTF. The DNA is TGTGCCAGCAGCTCACAGGGGGCGCGCGGCTACACCTTC.